These 22 T cell receptor beta chains were sequenced from one sample in a study of shared clonotypes between healthy human individuals. Some clones are missing from TCRdb's copy, which holds only in-frame ones; the method was immunoSEQ multiplex PCR. The sample consists of around 1 million clones, approximately 80% of them appearing once. Sequenced: memory CD4+ T cells sorted from blood. Subset noted: CD45RA-negative fraction. The receptor set was obtained from a man aged 18 to 29 in good health.

This chain uses TRBV11-2 with TRBJ1-1; perhaps TRBD1 as D (5 bases). Germline CDR1 and CDR2: SGHAT and FQNNGV. The CDR3 loop spans 12 amino acids. The germline V and J ends were trimmed by 6 bases and 7 bases, with 12 bases remaining between them. CDR3 DNA: TGTGCCAGCAGAAGGGGCGGGTATGAAGCTTTCTTT. Encoded protein: CASRRGGYEAFF.

The V call is TRBV6-5, the J call TRBJ1-1, with a weak D call TRBD1 (6 bases). Trimming removed 5 bases at V and 5 bases at J, with 18 bases between. The CDR3 is 15 residues long. CDR1 is MNHEY, CDR2 SVGAGI, per germline. Here the CDR3 reads CASSPRQALATEAFF. CDR3 nucleotides: TGTGCCAGCAGTCCCCGACAGGCCCTTGCAACTGAAGCTTTCTTT.

The chain combines TRBV11-3 with TRBJ1-1; weak D call: TRBD1 (5 bases). The V gene's germline CDR1 is SGHNT and CDR2 YENEEA. Trimming stripped 1 base from V and 3 bases from J, with 9 bases between. The length of the CDR3 is 14 residues. DNA for the CDR3: TGTGCCAGCAGCTTAGGCCCAGGGTACACTGAAGCTTTCTTT. Protein product: CASSLGPGYTEAFF.

This clone was observed a few times. The chain has TRBV5-1 and TRBJ1-2; unclear D gene. V was trimmed by 4 bases and J by 7 bases, leaving 23 bases between them. The germline V gene encodes CDR1 SGHRS and CDR2 YFSETQ. The CDR3 is 16 amino acids. In DNA form, the CDR3 reads TGCGCCAGCAGCCCGGCCCCAGTAGCAACCAGCGGTGGCTACACCTTC. Residues: CASSPAPVATSGGYTF. The full variable domain, with the rest looked up from reference TRBV5-1 and TRBJ1-2, is KAGVTQTPRYLIKTRGQQVTLSCSPISGHRSVSWYQQTPGQGLQFLFEYFSETQRNKGNFPGRFSGRQFSNSRSEMNVSTLELGDSALYLCASSPAPVATSGGYTFGSGTRLTVV.

The gene calls are TRBV7-2 and TRBJ2-7; no definite D call. V was clipped by 4 bases and J by 4 bases, with 20 bases between them. Germline-derived CDR1 and CDR2 are SGHTA and FQGNSA. This CDR3 contains 16 residues. The CDR3 sequence: CASSSLRSPKQYEQYF. Here the CDR3 DNA reads TGTGCCAGCAGCTCACTCCGGTCCCCCAAGCAATACGAGCAGTACTTC. Filled out from reference TRBV7-2 and TRBJ2-7, the complete variable domain reads GAGVSQSPSNKVTEKGKDVELRCDPISGHTALYWYRQSLGQGLEFLIYFQGNSAPDKSGLPSDRFSAERTGGSVSTLTIQRTQQEDSAVYLCASSSLRSPKQYEQYFGPGTRLTVT.

This clone was observed a handful of times. The chain joins TRBV30 to TRBJ2-1; unclear D gene. V lost 3 bases and J lost 6, with 18 bases in between. The CDR3 runs to 15 residues. Germline CDR1 and CDR2: GTSNPN and SVGIG (reference sequence). The CDR3 DNA sequence: TGTGCCTGGAGGTCCCGGCCTCTGGGTGCCAATGAGCAGTTCTTC. It is translated as CAWRSRPLGANEQFF. Based on the CDR3 plus reference TRBV30 and TRBJ2-1, the full variable domain is SQTIHQWPATLVQPVGSPLSLECTVEGTSNPNLYWYRQAAGRGLQLLFYSVGIGQISSEVPQNLSASRPQDRQFILSSKKLLLSDSGFYLCAWRSRPLGANEQFFGPGTRLTVL.

Regarding this clone: Other DNA sequences in this sample translate to the same CDR3. This rearrangement joins TRBV28 to TRBJ1-1, with D tentatively TRBD1 (5 bases). V lost 7 bases and J lost 1, with 10 bases in between. The CDR3 extends over 13 amino acids. Looked up from germline, CDR1 is MDHEN and CDR2 is SYDVKM. CDR3 residues: CASTLGGNTEAFF. DNA for the CDR3: TGTGCCAGCACCTTGGGGGGGAACACTGAAGCTTTCTTT.

This chain joins TRBV10-2 and TRBJ2-7; 7 nucleotides match TRBD1. The length of the CDR3 is 15 residues. V dropped 6 bases and J dropped 3; count of bases not matched to a gene: 11. Germline V lookup: CDR1 WSHSY, CDR2 SAAADI. This CDR3 is CASRKEGTANYEQYF. The DNA for the CDR3 is TGCGCCAGCAGGAAGGAAGGGACAGCGAACTACGAGCAGTACTTC.

J is TRBJ2-1 and V is TRBV7-9; TRBD2 aligns across 7 bases. The length of the CDR3 is 15 residues. The germline gives CDR1 SEHNR, CDR2 FQNEAQ (reference sequence). After removal of 2 bases from V and 0 bases from J, the junction contained 1 base not matched to a gene. CDR3: CASSLPSGSYNEQFF. The CDR3 region has the DNA TGTGCCAGCAGCTTACCTAGCGGCTCCTACAATGAGCAGTTCTTC. Filled out from reference TRBV7-9 and TRBJ2-1, the complete variable domain reads DTGVSQNPRHKITKRGQNVTFRCDPISEHNRLYWYRQTLGQGPEFLTYFQNEAQLEKSRLLSDRFSAERPKGSFSTLEIQRTEQGDSAMYLCASSLPSGSYNEQFFGPGTRLTVL.

This clone showed up just a few times. V usage is TRBV6-1 and J usage is TRBJ2-5; D may be TRBD2 (6 bases). V lost 7 bases to trimming and J lost 5 bases, with 20 bases between them. This CDR3 region has 15 residues. CDR1 is MNHNS and CDR2 is SASEGT in the germline V gene. Here the CDR3 reads CASTMGRGGVETQYF. CDR3 sequence (DNA): TGTGCCAGCACCATGGGGCGGGGAGGCGTGGAGACCCAGTACTTC.

This chain uses TRBV19 with TRBJ2-5; D unresolved. With 5 bases removed from V and 8 bases from J, the gap between germline ends came to 27 bases. CDR1 is LNHDA, CDR2 SQIVND, per germline (reference sequence). The CDR3 runs 17 residues. CDR3 amino acids: CASSGPPQDRTSPTQYF. Here the CDR3 DNA reads TGTGCCAGTAGTGGACCTCCTCAGGACCGGACCAGCCCAACCCAGTACTTC.

Comment on this clone: Other DNA sequences of this sample code for an identical CDR3. V is TRBV10-3 and J is TRBJ1-1; D not resolved. The CDR3 extends over 11 amino acids. Germline V lookup: CDR1 ENHRY, CDR2 SYGVKD. V was pared by 6 bases and J by 1 base, with 3 bases between. The CDR3 DNA reads as TGTGCCATCAGGGGGAACACTGAAGCTTTCTTT. Its translation: CAIRGNTEAFF.

This chain joins TRBV6-6 and TRBJ2-2; 8 positions agree with TRBD2. The V segment lost 6 bases and the J segment 3 bases; nucleotides outside the gene matches: 9. The CDR3 length is 16 residues. The V gene's germline CDR1 is MNHNY and CDR2 SVGAGI (reference sequence). CDR3 in DNA: TGTGCCAGCAGGGTTCCGGGACTAGGGTACACCGGGGAGCTGTTTTTT. Amino acids: CASRVPGLGYTGELFF.

Here the CDR3 reads CASSLSRFYGYTF. DNA for the CDR3: TGTGCCAGCAGCTTGAGCAGATTCTATGGCTACACCTTC. The chain employs TRBV5-6 and TRBJ1-2; no clear D gene. Trimming shortened V by 1 base and J by 4 bases, and 8 bases separated the two germline ends. The CDR3 has 13 residues. The germline CDR1 and CDR2 sequences are SGHDT and YYEEEE.

V is TRBV5-1 and J is TRBJ2-7, with 11 positions matching TRBD2. This CDR3 has 15 residues. Germline values: CDR1 SGHRS, CDR2 YFSETQ. Germline trimming cut 4 bases from V and 6 bases from J; bases unmatched to any gene: 9. CDR3 nucleotide sequence: TGCGCCAGCAGCACCACTAGCGGGAGTTACTCCGAGCAGTACTTC. Its protein product is CASSTTSGSYSEQYF. The full variable domain, in which reference TRBV5-1 and TRBJ2-7 provide the parts outside the CDR3, is KAGVTQTPRYLIKTRGQQVTLSCSPISGHRSVSWYQQTPGQGLQFLFEYFSETQRNKGNFPGRFSGRQFSNSRSEMNVSTLELGDSALYLCASSTTSGSYSEQYFGPGTRLTVT.

This chain connects TRBV6-5 to TRBJ2-5; D is undetermined. There are 12 residues in the CDR3. Germline values: CDR1 MNHEY, CDR2 SVGAGI. Trimming removed 0 bases at V and 5 bases at J, with 4 bases between. The CDR3 DNA sequence: TGTGCCAGCAGTTACTCACGGGAGACCCAGTACTTC. This sequence encodes CASSYSRETQYF.

The chain uses TRBV6-1 and TRBJ2-3; 7 nucleotides align to TRBD2. The CDR3 runs 15 residues. Germline CDR1 reads MNHNS; CDR2 reads SASEGT. Trimming removed 6 bases from V and 4 bases from J; junction bases left unmatched: 10. The CDR3 DNA follows: TGTGCCAGCAGCCATGCGGGACTAAAACCAGATACGCAGTATTTT. Translating gives CASSHAGLKPDTQYF.

This chain connects TRBV6-5 to TRBJ2-2, with D uncertain. Germline V gene sequence: CDR1 MNHEY, CDR2 SVGAGI. This CDR3 region has 15 residues. The V end was cut by 2 bases, the J end by 1 base, with 8 bases between. CDR3 sequence: CASSYANRNTGELFF. DNA of the CDR3: TGTGCCAGCAGTTACGCTAACAGGAACACCGGGGAGCTGTTTTTT.

As for this clone: The same CDR3 arises from other DNA sequences in this sample as well. The J gene is TRBJ2-3, the V gene TRBV7-2; maybe TRBD2 (6 bases). Germline V lookup: CDR1 SGHTA, CDR2 FQGNSA. The length of the CDR3 is 15 residues. V was pared by 1 base and J by 0 bases, with 8 bases between. The CDR3 nucleotides read TGTGCCAGCAGCTTAGACGGACTAAGCACAGATACGCAGTATTTT. This encodes CASSLDGLSTDTQYF.

This clone was observed once. The chain employs TRBV11-2 and TRBJ2-3; no clear D gene. The ends were cut back, 0 bases at V and 5 bases at J, with 6 bases in the middle. This CDR3 has 13 amino acids. Germline V lookup: CDR1 SGHAT, CDR2 FQNNGV. CDR3 sequence reads: CASSLDRVDTQYF. Here the CDR3 DNA reads TGTGCCAGCAGCTTAGATCGGGTAGATACGCAGTATTTT.

The chain combines TRBV7-9 with TRBJ2-1; D unresolved. The length of the CDR3 is 12 residues. CDR1 SEHNR and CDR2 FQNEAQ come from the germline V gene (reference sequence). Trimming stripped 6 bases from V and 7 bases from J, with 10 bases between. The CDR3 region is CASSVMGNEQFF. CDR3 sequence (DNA): TGTGCCAGCAGTGTAATGGGGAATGAGCAGTTCTTC.

The gene calls are TRBV16 and TRBJ2-5; TRBD1 matches at 7 bases. Trimming at V came to 8 bases and at J to 0 bases, leaving 6 bases not matched to a gene. The CDR3 is made up of 14 amino acids. Germline loops: CDR1 KGHSY, CDR2 FQNENV. The CDR3, as DNA: TGTGCCAGCTCTGGGACAGCCAACCAAGAGACCCAGTACTTC. Amino acids: CASSGTANQETQYF.